These 13 T cell receptor beta chains were all obtained from the same sample, sequenced in a study of regulatory T cells in long-lasting Graves disease listed by TCRdb under 2021. The time point label of this sample denotes: newly diagnosed GD, antithyroid drugs for less than 3 months. For both TCR sequencing and RNA sequencing, RNA was extracted from PBMCs using TRIzol. Library preparation employed multiplex PCR. Sequencer: Illumina HiSeq 4000. TCR beta libraries were built with iRepertoire HTBI primers and Arm-PCR amplification of CDR3 regions. TCRdb trimmed public reads at Q25 via fastp, called clones via MiXCR and kept in-frame beta chains. Identical CDR3 protein sequences are pooled into one entry, listed with their most common genes and DNA. This sample gives roughly 500,000 distinct CDR3 sequences in total; around 12% of them show up just once. The ten largest clones represent around 9.3% of the sample.

These data were likewise used in another study, on T cells in Graves' hyperthyroidism and ophthalmopathy.

The sequences come from peripheral blood mononuclear cells (PBMCs), collected at new diagnosis, from a patient treated with antithyroid drugs. These receptors came from a woman between 25 and 40 years old with Graves disease. Donor details come from another sample of the same person, matched by shared clones.

This clonotype was counted between two and nine times. V and J are TRBV24-1 and TRBJ2-1; 15 bases map to TRBD2. Unmatched junction bases numbered 4, after V lost 3 bases and J lost 8 bases. The V gene's germline CDR1 is KGHDR and CDR2 SFDVKD. This CDR3 region has 16 residues. In DNA, the CDR3 is TGTGCCACCAGTGATGGACTAGCGGGAGGGCCCGATGAGCAGTTCTTC. The encoded protein is CATSDGLAGGPDEQFF.

The table lists this clonotype with many counts. The chain uses TRBV27 and TRBJ1-1, with D tentatively TRBD1 (5 bases). Per germline, CDR1 MNHEY and CDR2 SMNVEV (reference sequence). V lost 3 bases, J lost 2 bases, and 10 bases lay in between. The CDR3 covers 14 residues. The CDR3 region has the DNA TGTGCCAGCAGTTTGACAGTCTTCAACACTGAAGCTTTCTTT. Translating it yields CASSLTVFNTEAFF.

This clonotype appeared many times. The chain links TRBV7-6 to TRBJ2-1, with D possibly TRBD2 on 6 matching bases. Trimming shortened V by 5 bases and J by 7 bases, and 18 bases separated the two germline ends. The CDR3 is made up of 15 amino acids. Germline V gene sequence: CDR1 SGHVS, CDR2 FNYEAQ. This CDR3 reads CASSPIAEEGNEQFF. In DNA, the CDR3 is TGTGCCAGCAGCCCAATAGCGGAGGAGGGGAATGAGCAGTTCTTC.

The chain couples TRBV7-2 to TRBJ1-2; D remains ambiguous. Per germline, CDR1 SGHTA and CDR2 FQGNSA. The CDR3 contains 16 residues. Trimming removed 1 base at V and 4 bases at J, with 16 bases between. The chain's CDR3 is CASSLVSVVHLYGYTF. In DNA, the CDR3 is TGTGCCAGCAGCTTAGTGTCGGTAGTCCACCTCTATGGCTACACCTTC.

As regards this clonotype: It is likely a read error: a sequence one base away is far more abundant. V is TRBV11-2 and J is TRBJ2-1; D ambiguous. V was cut by 0 bases and J by 10 bases, with 16 bases left in between. Germline V gene lookup returns CDR1 SGHAT and CDR2 FQNNGV. The CDR3 is made up of 15 amino acids. The CDR3 region is CASSLEPGSSYEQFF. In DNA, the CDR3 is TGTGCCAGCAGCTTAGAGCCAGGCAGCTCCTACGAGCAGTTCTTC.

This clonotype occurred many times. This chain links TRBV30 with TRBJ2-7, with D perhaps matching TRBD2 (6 bases). The length of the CDR3 is 13 residues. V was cut by 2 bases and J by 5 bases, with 13 bases left in between. Germline loops: CDR1 GTSNPN, CDR2 SVGIG (reference sequence). CDR3 sequence reads: CAWSKEGWDEQYF. The CDR3, as DNA: TGTGCCTGGAGTAAGGAGGGGTGGGACGAGCAGTACTTC. The full variable domain, in which reference TRBV30 and TRBJ2-7 provide the parts outside the CDR3, is SQTIHQWPATLVQPVGSPLSLECTVEGTSNPNLYWYRQAAGRGLQLLFYSVGIGQISSEVPQNLSASRPQDRQFILSSKKLLLSDSGFYLCAWSKEGWDEQYFGPGTRLTVT.

This clonotype was seen many times. The gene calls are TRBV7-2 and TRBJ2-7; unclear D gene. V was pared by 5 bases and J by 0 bases, with 14 bases between. The length of the CDR3 is 15 residues. Germline V gene sequence: CDR1 SGHTA, CDR2 FQGNSA. DNA for the CDR3: TGTGCCAGCAGCCCCACGGCGGCACCCTCCTACGAGCAGTACTTC. Protein: CASSPTAAPSYEQYF.

This clonotype has at least ten counts. V is TRBV19 and J is TRBJ1-2; D ambiguous. Looked up from germline, CDR1 is LNHDA and CDR2 is SQIVND (reference sequence). The CDR3 loop spans 14 amino acids. V was clipped by 6 bases and J by 4 bases, with 15 bases between them. The CDR3 sequence is CASRIPEVGYGYTF. Written as DNA, the CDR3 is TGTGCCAGTAGGATACCTGAGGTGGGCTATGGCTACACCTTC. Looking up the rest from reference TRBV19 and TRBJ1-2 gives the full variable domain: DGGITQSPKYLFRKEGQNVTLSCEQNLNHDAMYWYRQDPGQGLRLIYYSQIVNDFQKGDIAEGYSVSREKKESFPLTVTSAQKNPTAFYLCASRIPEVGYGYTFGSGTRLTVV.

This clonotype came up many times. The V gene is TRBV2, the J gene TRBJ2-1; tentatively, D is TRBD2 (6 bases). Trimming left V 3 bases short and J 4 bases short, with 13 bases between. Germline V gene data show CDR1 as SNHLY and CDR2 as FYNNEI. The length of the CDR3 is 15 residues. The CDR3 reads CASSESGVRYNEQFF. The DNA of the CDR3 is TGTGCCAGCAGTGAGTCGGGAGTCAGATACAATGAGCAGTTCTTC.

This clonotype was found many times. The CDR3 nucleotides are TGCAGCGCCGTGGACAGGTCGCGGGGCTATGGCTACACCTTC. This translates into CSAVDRSRGYGYTF. The chain carries TRBV29-1 and TRBJ1-2; 7 nucleotides match TRBD1. Germline V gives CDR1 SQVTM, CDR2 ANQGSEA. The V segment lost 7 bases and the J segment 4 bases; nucleotides outside the gene matches: 12. CDR3 size: 14 residues.

The sample holds one count of this clonotype. The chain uses TRBV2 and TRBJ2-5; maybe TRBD2 (5 bases). The CDR3 loop spans 13 amino acids. Trimming took 6 bases from V and 5 from J, leaving 13 bases between them. Germline CDR1 SNHLY, CDR2 FYNNEI. The CDR3 spells CASRWTRRETQYF. CDR3 sequence (DNA): TGTGCCAGCAGATGGACCCGGAGGGAGACCCAGTACTTC.

This clonotype was counted ten times or more. This sequence joins TRBV7-3 and TRBJ2-7; D remains unclear. The CDR3 loop spans 15 amino acids. Per germline, CDR1 SGHTA and CDR2 FQGTGA. Trimming removed 0 bases at V and 3 bases at J, with 12 bases between. CDR3 nucleotides: TGTGCCAGCAGCTTAACTCCGGGCAGGCACTACGAGCAGTACTTC. It specifies CASSLTPGRHYEQYF.

V is TRBV30 and J is TRBJ2-7; 8 bases line up with TRBD2. J lost 2 bases, V lost 4 bases, and 7 bases had no gene match. The CDR3 has 14 amino acids. The germline CDR1 and CDR2 sequences are GTSNPN and SVGIG (reference sequence). The CDR3 DNA reads TGTGCCTGGACCCAACGGGGGGGGACCTACGAGCAGTACTTC. Amino acid sequence: CAWTQRGGTYEQYF.